Reported below is one TCR beta chain. V was shortened by 2 bases and J by 3 bases, with 11 bases between the two germline ends. The CDR3 extends over 16 amino acids. CDR1 MRHNA and CDR2 SNTAGT come from the germline V gene. This specimen belongs to a study of T cell changes during pregnancy in multiple sclerosis. Libraries were prepared by immunoSEQ multiplex PCR; TCRdb keeps only in-frame clonotypes and omits some of them. The sample includes 20,000 to 30,000 clones, around nine tenths of them seen just once. The chain is built from TRBV6-4 and TRBJ2-6; a possible D gene is TRBD1 (6 bases). The TCR sequence derives from a female donor in good health, enrolled as a control in a pregnancy study. This specimen consisted of CD4+ T cells from peripheral blood mononuclear cells, obtained in the second trimester of pregnancy. The CDR3 region is CASSDAQGDGANVLTF. CDR3 sequence (DNA): TGTGCCAGCAGTGACGCACAGGGTGATGGGGCCAACGTCCTGACTTTC.